Sequencing of this T cell receptor beta chain was carried out in a study of cytomegalovirus exposure and HLA in healthy donors. Findings and limits, study-wide: Later findings reportedly placed an Asian-associated ancestry cluster below the approximately 670-donor mean for N-insertions. Other equally common chains were less clonally expanded than HLA-associated TCR beta chains, a later analysis showed.

PCR primers comprised 60 Vbeta and 13 Jbeta primers. The assay was immunoSEQ multiplex PCR, and TCRdb's table has in-frame clones only and misses some. The data show roughly 51,000 clones, with about four fifths seen just once and around 2.5% held by the top ten. From germline, CDR1 is MNHEY and CDR2 SVGAGI. The V end lost 10 bases, the J end lost 8 bases, and 20 bases lay between the germline ends. CDR3 length: 13 residues. Details on this clone: Its antigen is as yet unknown.

Unrecorded immune exposures were likely, despite nominal health at sampling. The clonotype was recovered from a boy younger than 18 in good health and CMV-seropositive. This chain connects TRBV6-5 to TRBJ1-1; D is unclear. The sequencing sample was made of PBMCs. Here the CDR3 DNA reads TGTGCCACCTCGGGATGGTCTGCGGAAGAAGCTTTCTTT. Amino acid sequence: CATSGWSAEEAFF.